This TCR beta chain was found in a study of beta chain features in type 1 diabetes. General observations from the study: The similarity of naive, central memory and Treg TCRB repertoires appeared greater among patients than among healthy donors.

CD4+ cells of the naive, central memory, regulatory and stem cell-like memory types were sorted via CD45RO/CCR7/CD25/CD127/CD95/CD27. The whole isolated RNA underwent reverse transcription, so sequencing captured expressed TCRB transcripts. Produced via immunoSEQ multiplex PCR; TCRdb's table is partial and in-frame only. Here the sample spans some 900,000 clones, about a sixth being singletons. This clone was counted between two and nine times. Its antigen is not known. V was trimmed by 4 bases and J by 0 bases, leaving 22 bases between them. The CDR3 totals 19 residues. CDR1 and CDR2 from the germline V gene are SGHAT and FQNNGV.

V gene TRBV11-2 combines with J gene TRBJ2-1, with a weak D call TRBD2 (6 bases). The clonotype originates from a young woman in good health. Specimen: naive CD4+ T cells from blood. CDR3 DNA: TGTGCCAGCAGCTCACTCCGAGGCCCTGGGCGGGGCTCCTACAATGAGCAGTTCTTC. It translates to CASSSLRGPGRGSYNEQFF.